A selection of T cell receptor beta chains follows, all from one sample in a study of control samples from healthy donors and cancer patients. Using immunoSEQ multiplex PCR, the repertoire was profiled, and TCRdb retains in-frame clones only, with some absent. The data show tens of thousands of clones, about nine tenths seen once. The sample was PBMCs. Receptor source: a woman in her fifties or sixties with colorectal cancer. Both conserved end residues are trimmed from each CDR3. Size values are once, few and many counts, or a class for expanded clones, and some rows have none.

TRBV30 | - | ASAGQGNQPQH
TRBV4-1 | - | ASSQEGTTSEKLF
TRBV30 | - | AWSPLSGNTIY
TRBV28 | - | ASSSRTSGVTDTQY
TRBV6-5 | - | ASSYRPGQGHEQF
TRBV5-1 | - | ASSQRSRGAEELF
TRBV29-1 | - | SVRRGRTEAF
TRBV18 | - | ASSPRGDEKLF
TRBV12-5 | - | ASGPGGTGANVLT
TRBV4-1 | - | ASSHSPQGEEKLF
TRBV3-1/TRBV3-2 | - | ASSQDGAGWGTDTQY
TRBV5-5 | - | ASSPGNSNQPQH
TRBV7-3 | - | ASSPGTGAPVAKNIQY
TRBV24-1 | - | ATSDLRGRGNQPQH
TRBV7-3 | - | ASREARDTEAF
TRBV6-5 | - | ASGKEGLDEKLF
TRBV7-2 | - | ASSLGGSTEAF
TRBV20-1 | - | SARRSGELF
TRBV3-1/TRBV3-2 | - | ASSQGGSGGTGELF
TRBV7-2 | once | ASSYQGEISEAF
TRBV4-1 | - | ASSHPRATNEKLF
TRBV6-6 | - | ASSRTGLSSYNSPLH
TRBV2 | once | ASSESWTGNSPLH
TRBV4-3 | - | ASSQVPGQGAYTGELF
TRBV5-1 | - | ASSSSGGATGELF
TRBV23-1 | - | ASSQSPGSNQPQH
TRBV28 | - | ASSPEGIRLYGYT
TRBV14 | - | AHGQGAIGYT
TRBV6-2/TRBV6-3 | - | ASSQARTDTQY
TRBV28 | - | ASSSQEAGANVLT
TRBV7-8 | - | ASSWGSGGQTGDTQY